These 24 T cell receptor beta chains originate from one sample sequenced in a study of T-cell memory formation after mild COVID-19. MiXCR was run by TCRdb on the 5' RACE reads, yielding one entry per CDR3 protein. The sample yields roughly 130,000 distinct CDR3 sequences, roughly 6.2% seen once. The sequencing input was PBMCs or a T cell subset sorted from them (not recorded which). The receptors were sampled from an adult woman who had mild COVID-19 (a few samples of this study predate the infection). Cell type and time point are not known.

The gene calls are TRBV5-1 and TRBJ1-1; D unclear. With 4 bases removed from V and 1 base from J, the gap between germline ends came to 14 bases. Germline values: CDR1 SGHRS, CDR2 YFSETQ. CDR3 length: 15 amino acids. In DNA, the CDR3 is TGCGCCAGCAGCCTTGGACCCATGAAGAACACTGAAGCTTTCTTT. This gives the protein CASSLGPMKNTEAFF.

This clonotype was detected many times. The chain uses TRBV12-3 or TRBV12-4 and TRBJ2-2, with D uncertain. The CDR3 loop spans 14 amino acids. The V gene lost 2 bases and the J gene lost 1 base, with 5 bases spanning the gap. CDR3 sequence: CASSLMRNTGELFF. The CDR3 nucleotides are TGTGCCAGCAGTTTAATGCGGAACACCGGGGAGCTGTTTTTT.

The sample holds many counts of this clonotype. The chain links TRBV5-1 to TRBJ2-3; D remains unclear. V lost 3 bases to trimming and J lost 2 bases, with 13 bases between them. The V gene's germline CDR1 is SGHRS and CDR2 YFSETQ. The CDR3 has 15 residues. The CDR3 protein is CASSSYFGNTDTQYF. In DNA form, the CDR3 reads TGCGCCAGCAGCTCATATTTTGGGAACACAGATACGCAGTATTTT.

This clonotype was counted at least ten times. As DNA, the CDR3 is TGTGCCAGCAGCTACCGGACAGGGGGCAATCAGCCCCAGCATTTT. Protein sequence: CASSYRTGGNQPQHF. This sequence joins TRBV7-2 and TRBJ1-5, with TRBD1 matching 9 bases. V trimming: 4 bases; J trimming: 2 bases; junction bases outside the gene matches: 3. Germline CDR1 SGHTA, CDR2 FQGNSA. The CDR3 runs to 15 residues.

A few counts support this clonotype. The chain has TRBV7-2 and TRBJ1-6; 7 bases fit TRBD1. The J segment lost 13 bases and the V segment lost 5 bases, leaving 11 bases of the junction unmatched. There are 14 residues in the CDR3. Germline loops: CDR1 SGHTA, CDR2 FQGNSA. The CDR3 protein is CASSERQGRAPLHF. For the CDR3, the DNA is TGTGCCAGCAGCGAGAGACAGGGAAGGGCCCCCCTCCACTTT. Using reference TRBV7-2 and TRBJ1-6 for the parts outside the CDR3, the full variable domain is GAGVSQSPSNKVTEKGKDVELRCDPISGHTALYWYRQSLGQGLEFLIYFQGNSAPDKSGLPSDRFSAERTGGSVSTLTIQRTQQEDSAVYLCASSERQGRAPLHFGNGTRLTVT.

There are many counts of this clonotype. V usage is TRBV29-1 and J usage is TRBJ2-5, with D hard to call. Trimming pared 7 bases from V and 1 base from J, leaving 7 bases between. Germline CDR1 and CDR2: SQVTM and ANQGSEA. CDR3 length equals 11 residues. The CDR3 is CSALIQETQYF. CDR3 coding DNA: TGCAGCGCTCTGATCCAAGAGACCCAGTACTTC.

This chain uses TRBV5-6 with TRBJ1-2, with 10 bases identical to TRBD1. In germline, CDR1 is SGHDT, CDR2 YYEEEE. CDR3 size: 15 residues. The trim removed 4 bases at V and 6 bases at J, leaving 9 bases unmatched. Written as DNA, the CDR3 is TGTGCCAGCAGCCTCCGGGACAGGGGAGCGAATGGCTACACCTTC. This sequence encodes CASSLRDRGANGYTF.

This clonotype was detected only a few times. The chain employs TRBV5-5 and TRBJ2-5; 9 nucleotides line up with TRBD1. Germline CDR1 is SGHKS and CDR2 is YYEKEE (reference sequence). There are 15 residues in the CDR3. With V trimmed by 0 bases and J by 5 bases, 5 bases remained unmatched. CDR3 in DNA: TGTGCCAGCAGCTTGGGGGGACAGGGACCTGAGACCCAGTACTTC. It specifies CASSLGGQGPETQYF.

This clonotype has a handful of counts. This chain connects TRBV29-1 to TRBJ2-7; maybe TRBD2 (6 bases). Germline CDR1 is SQVTM and CDR2 is ANQGSEA. V lost 7 bases, J lost 3 bases, and 16 bases lay in between. The CDR3 covers 13 residues. CDR3 protein: CSAAGLEGYEQYF. The DNA for the CDR3 is TGCAGCGCCGCCGGTTTGGAGGGCTACGAGCAGTACTTC.

The table lists this clonotype with a few counts. The V call is TRBV6-2 or TRBV6-3, the J call TRBJ2-1; 10 bases map to TRBD2. Germline V CDR1 and CDR2: MNHEY, SVGEGT. The CDR3 totals 16 residues. The V segment lost 4 bases and the J segment 6 bases; nucleotides outside the gene matches: 9. CDR3 sequence: CASSLPFSGGTNEQFF. The CDR3 region has the DNA TGTGCCAGCAGTTTGCCATTTAGCGGGGGGACCAATGAGCAGTTCTTC.

This clonotype has a handful of counts. CDR3 loop: CASSTGVNTEAFF. CDR3 in DNA: TGTGCCAGTAGTACCGGCGTCAACACTGAAGCTTTCTTT. The gene calls are TRBV19 and TRBJ1-1, with no clear D. The germline V gene has CDR1 LNHDA and CDR2 SQIVND (reference sequence). The V gene lost 4 bases and the J gene lost 2 bases, with 8 bases spanning the gap. This CDR3 has 13 amino acids.

The chain has TRBV19 and TRBJ1-5; 8 bases line up with TRBD1. The CDR3 is made up of 19 amino acids. Germline values: CDR1 LNHDA, CDR2 SQIVND (reference sequence). The J segment lost 2 bases and the V segment lost 5 bases, leaving 17 bases of the junction unmatched. CDR3: CASSFATGTGTLGNQPQHF. CDR3 coding DNA: TGTGCCAGTAGTTTTGCGACCGGGACAGGCACTTTGGGCAATCAGCCCCAGCATTTT.

The rearrangement links TRBV5-1 to TRBJ2-7, with D perhaps given as TRBD1 or TRBD2 (5 bases each). Germline V gene sequence: CDR1 SGHRS, CDR2 YFSETQ. V dropped 4 bases and J dropped 0 bases, with 14 bases sitting between them. The CDR3 extends over 15 amino acids. CDR3 sequence reads: CASSTQDSGSYEQYF. The CDR3 DNA reads as TGCGCCAGCAGCACTCAAGACAGCGGCTCCTACGAGCAGTACTTC.

In this sample, this clonotype turned up many times. The chain combines TRBV3-1 with TRBJ2-3, with 9 bases fitting TRBD2. V was clipped by 3 bases and J by 3 bases; unmatched bases: 1. This CDR3 comprises 14 residues. Germline CDR1 is LGHDT and CDR2 is YNNKEL (reference sequence). CDR3 residues: CASSQREGTDTQYF. The CDR3 DNA reads as TGTGCCAGCAGCCAGCGGGAGGGGACAGATACGCAGTATTTT.

Ten or more counts support this clonotype. V is TRBV29-1 and J is TRBJ2-3; 8 bases match TRBD1. Germline V CDR1 and CDR2: SQVTM, ANQGSEA. V shed 7 bases and J 2 bases; nucleotides not matched to a gene: 8. The CDR3 length is 14 residues. In DNA, the CDR3 is TGCAGCGCCCTACGGACAGGGACCACAGATACGCAGTATTTT. It specifies CSALRTGTTDTQYF.

This chain joins TRBV7-9 and TRBJ2-3; TRBD2 matches 7 bases. CDR3 size: 17 residues. Losses at the gene ends were 3 bases for V and 1 base for J; bases not matched to a gene: 10. Germline assignment: CDR1 SEHNR and CDR2 FQNEAQ (reference sequence). The CDR3 protein is CASSFHGEGTRTDTQYF. In DNA, the CDR3 is TGTGCCAGCAGCTTCCATGGGGAGGGGACCCGCACAGATACGCAGTATTTT.

CDR3 region: CSALWETGAYNEQFF. The CDR3 DNA reads as TGCAGTGCACTCTGGGAAACGGGAGCCTACAATGAGCAGTTCTTC. The rearrangement joins TRBV20-1 to TRBJ2-1; the D gene is possibly TRBD2 (6 bases). V was trimmed by 6 bases and J by 2 bases, leaving 17 bases between them. The CDR3 extends over 15 amino acids. Germline V gene lookup returns CDR1 DFQATT and CDR2 SNEGSKA (reference sequence).

The CDR3 protein is CAWMNRVFRANEQFF. CDR3 bases: TGTGCCTGGATGAACAGGGTTTTTCGGGCAAATGAGCAGTTCTTC. This sequence joins TRBV30 and TRBJ2-1; D may be TRBD1 (6 bases). Germline-derived CDR1 and CDR2 are GTSNPN and SVGIG (reference sequence). The CDR3 consists of 15 residues. V lost 4 bases, J lost 7 bases, and 20 bases lay in between.

This clonotype was observed at least ten times. The chain couples TRBV7-8 to TRBJ1-5; no reliable D call. The CDR3 contains 13 residues. V shed 1 base and J shed 10 bases, with 11 bases lying between them. The germline CDR1 and CDR2 sequences are SGHVS and FQNEAQ. The DNA of the CDR3 is TGTGCCAGCAGCTTAGTGGTTCAGGTACCCCAGCATTTT. Its protein product is CASSLVVQVPQHF.

This clonotype showed up many times. The chain is built from TRBV10-1 and TRBJ2-7; TRBD2 matches 11 bases. The trim removed 8 bases at V and 2 bases at J, leaving 8 bases unmatched. Germline values: CDR1 WNHNN, CDR2 SYGVQD (reference sequence). CDR3 length equals 15 residues. The CDR3 DNA reads as TGCGCCAGCTCAATAACTAGCGGGGGACCCTACGAGCAGTACTTC. This codes for CASSITSGGPYEQYF.

This clonotype was counted many times. The chain joins TRBV6-5 to TRBJ2-2; no clear D. The CDR3 consists of 15 residues. V lost 5 bases to trimming and J lost 3 bases, with 13 bases between them. Germline V CDR1 and CDR2: MNHEY, SVGAGI. The CDR3 coding sequence is TGTGCCAGCAGTAACGAGGACGGCTACACCGGGGAGCTGTTTTTT. Its protein product is CASSNEDGYTGELFF.

This rearrangement joins TRBV5-1 to TRBJ2-3, with D perhaps assigned TRBD1 or TRBD2 (5 bases each). The CDR3 has 16 amino acids. V was shortened by 1 base and J by 0 bases, with 12 bases between the two germline ends. From germline, CDR1 is SGHRS and CDR2 YFSETQ. The chain's CDR3 is CASSLRDQSSTDTQYF. The DNA of the CDR3 is TGCGCCAGCAGCTTGCGGGACCAGTCTAGCACAGATACGCAGTATTTT. The full variable domain, rest sourced from reference TRBV5-1 and TRBJ2-3, is KAGVTQTPRYLIKTRGQQVTLSCSPISGHRSVSWYQQTPGQGLQFLFEYFSETQRNKGNFPGRFSGRQFSNSRSEMNVSTLELGDSALYLCASSLRDQSSTDTQYFGPGTRLTVL.

This clonotype turned up a few times. The chain uses TRBV20-1 and TRBJ2-7; D is unresolved. The CDR3 is made up of 11 amino acids. Trimming removed 0 bases at V and 4 bases at J, with 4 bases between. CDR1 and CDR2 (germline): DFQATT, SNEGSKA (reference sequence). CDR3 sequence reads: CSAREQYEQYF. CDR3 coding DNA: TGCAGTGCTAGAGAACAGTACGAGCAGTACTTC.

This clonotype showed up just a few times. The chain combines TRBV9 with TRBJ2-3; TRBD2 aligns across 10 bases. Germline lookup yields CDR1 SGDLS and CDR2 YYNGEE. Losses at the gene ends were 1 base for V and 4 bases for J; bases not matched to a gene: 6. The CDR3 totals 16 residues. CDR3 amino acids: CASSVLAGEVADTQYF. CDR3 sequence (DNA): TGTGCCAGCAGCGTACTAGCGGGAGAGGTCGCAGATACGCAGTATTTT.